This TCR beta chain appears in the sequencing data of a study of cytomegalovirus exposure and HLA in healthy donors. Assay: immunoSEQ multiplex PCR; the TCRdb copy retains only in-frame clones and omits some. The data show about 160,000 clones, approximately 96% seen once. Germline CDR1 MGHDK, CDR2 SYGVNS. V lost 3 bases and J lost 3; bases outside the gene matches: 13. CDR3 length: 17 residues. The clonotype comes from a woman younger than 35 in good health and CMV-seronegative. The V gene is TRBV25-1, the J gene TRBJ1-1; 7 nucleotides match TRBD1. Material for sequencing was PBMCs. CDR3 in amino acids: CASSDRTGPIEDTEAFF. In DNA, the CDR3 is TGTGCCAGCAGTGATCGGACAGGTCCTATAGAGGACACTGAAGCTTTCTTT.